The rows below give T cell receptor beta chains drawn from one sample of a study of T cells in Graves' hyperthyroidism and ophthalmopathy. TCRdb re-called the multiplex PCR reads through MiXCR, storing one row per CDR3 protein. The sample has 360,000 or so distinct CDR3 sequences; approximately 14% are singletons. Material: blood. The receptors were gathered from a woman aged 55-70 years with Graves' ophthalmopathy. Each CDR3 is given with its conserved first and last residue. D genes are given only for firm matches. A row's size may be missing; if present it is once, few, many or a size class.

D: TRBD2; V: TRBV6-6; J: TRBJ2-3; length: 15; size: many; CDR3: CASSYSPSGADTQYF; DNA: TGTGCCAGCAGTTACTCCCCTAGCGGAGCAGATACGCAGTATTTT
D: TRBD1; V: TRBV7-9; J: TRBJ2-7; length: 15; size: few; CDR3: CASSGRQGFRYEQYF; DNA: TGTGCCAGCAGTGGTAGACAGGGGTTTCGCTACGAGCAGTACTTC
D: TRBD2; V: TRBV11-2; J: TRBJ2-1; length: 15; size: many; CDR3: CASSLVAGGYNEQFF; DNA: TGTGCCAGCAGCTTAGTAGCGGGGGGGTACAATGAGCAGTTCTTC
D: .; V: TRBV6-5; J: TRBJ2-1; length: 13; size: many; CDR3: CASSYGTRDEQFF; DNA: TGTGCCAGCAGTTACGGGACCCGGGATGAGCAGTTCTTC
D: TRBD2; V: TRBV12-3/TRBV12-4; J: TRBJ2-1; length: 17; size: many; CDR3: CASSFSLRESSYNEQFF; DNA: TGTGCCAGCAGTTTTTCTCTGCGGGAGTCATCCTACAATGAGCAGTTCTTC
D: TRBD1; V: TRBV20-1; J: TRBJ1-5; length: 14; size: .; CDR3: CSARYRGTGQPQHF; DNA: TGCAGTGCTAGATACAGGGGGACGGGTCAGCCCCAGCATTTT
D: .; V: TRBV6-9; J: TRBJ2-7; length: 14; size: .; CDR3: CASSYEGSRDEQYF; DNA: TGTGCCAGCAGTTACGAGGGTTCCCGCGACGAGCAGTACTTC
D: TRBD2; V: TRBV11-2; J: TRBJ2-7; length: 16; size: many; CDR3: CASSSTSGRAFYEQYF; DNA: TGTGCCAGCAGCTCCACTAGCGGGAGGGCCTTTTACGAGCAGTACTTC
D: .; V: TRBV10-3; J: TRBJ2-7; length: 14; size: few; CDR3: CAISESVRPVEQYF; DNA: TGTGCCATCAGTGAGTCGGTCAGGCCAGTCGAGCAGTACTTC
D: .; V: TRBV6-1; J: TRBJ2-7; length: 14; size: many; CDR3: CASSESPLAYEQYF; DNA: TGTGCCAGCAGTGAAAGCCCCCTAGCCTACGAGCAGTACTTC
D: TRBD2; V: TRBV25-1; J: TRBJ2-3; length: 16; size: .; CDR3: CASSPWGGRGTDTQYF; DNA: TGTGCCAGCAGCCCCTGGGGAGGGCGGGGCACAGATACGCAGTATTTT
D: .; V: TRBV12-3/TRBV12-4; J: TRBJ2-7; length: 14; size: few; CDR3: CASSWGRGGYEQYF; DNA: TGTGCCAGCAGTTGGGGCAGGGGCGGCTACGAGCAGTACTTC
D: .; V: TRBV2; J: TRBJ1-5; length: 13; size: many; CDR3: CATRGGNNQPQHF; DNA: TGTGCCACCCGGGGTGGGAACAATCAGCCCCAGCATTTT